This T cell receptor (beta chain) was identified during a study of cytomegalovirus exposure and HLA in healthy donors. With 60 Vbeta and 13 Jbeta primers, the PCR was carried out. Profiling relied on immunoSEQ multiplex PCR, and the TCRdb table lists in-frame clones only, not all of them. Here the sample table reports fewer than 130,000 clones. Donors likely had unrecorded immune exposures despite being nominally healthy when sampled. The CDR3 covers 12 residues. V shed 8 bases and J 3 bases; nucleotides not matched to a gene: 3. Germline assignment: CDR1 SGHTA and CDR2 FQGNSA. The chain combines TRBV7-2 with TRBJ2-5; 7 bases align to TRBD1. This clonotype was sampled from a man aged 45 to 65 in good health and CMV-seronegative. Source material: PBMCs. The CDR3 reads CASGDREETQYF. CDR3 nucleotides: TGTGCCAGCGGCGACAGGGAAGAGACCCAGTACTTC. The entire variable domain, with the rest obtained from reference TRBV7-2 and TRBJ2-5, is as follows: GAGVSQSPSNKVTEKGKDVELRCDPISGHTALYWYRQSLGQGLEFLIYFQGNSAPDKSGLPSDRFSAERTGGSVSTLTIQRTQQEDSAVYLCASGDREETQYFGPGTRLLVL.